One sample yielded the 7 T cell receptor beta chains listed below, sequenced in a study of T cell repertoires in cytomegalovirus infection. No antigen is known for these receptors. A single record per CDR3 protein comes from TCRdb applying MiXCR to the reads. The data show 54,000 or so distinct CDR3 sequences, around 30% seen once. Sample: PBMCs, sequenced either directly or after in vitro stimulation (not recorded which). The receptors stem from a human donor in good health (CMV status not recorded). Some clones in this sample may be carry-over from other donors' samples.

The CDR3 nucleotides read TGTGCCAGCAGCGTCGGAGGGAGGGTCGCAGATACGCAGTATTTT. Translation: CASSVGGRVADTQYF. The rearrangement joins TRBV9 to TRBJ2-3; 7 nucleotides align to TRBD2. With 2 bases clipped from V and 4 bases from J, the junction kept 7 bases outside the gene matches. The CDR3 contains 15 residues. Looked up from germline, CDR1 is SGDLS and CDR2 is YYNGEE.

This chain uses TRBV10-3 with TRBJ2-7; D ambiguous. Trimming shortened V by 5 bases and J by 0 bases, and 14 bases separated the two germline ends. Germline V gene sequence: CDR1 ENHRY, CDR2 SYGVKD. The CDR3 has 15 amino acids. CDR3 loop: CAISRSETISYEQYF. In DNA, the CDR3 is TGTGCCATCAGTCGAAGCGAAACGATCTCCTACGAGCAGTACTTC.

This sequence joins TRBV2 and TRBJ1-6, with a tentative D call TRBD1 (6 bases). V was pared by 4 bases and J by 6 bases, with 10 bases between. This CDR3 has 14 residues. Germline CDR1 is SNHLY and CDR2 is FYNNEI. CDR3 bases: TGTGCCAGCAGTGTCCAGGGGCCTAATTCACCCCTCCACTTT. This sequence encodes CASSVQGPNSPLHF.

The gene calls are TRBV7-6 and TRBJ2-7; 9 positions match TRBD1. CDR3 length equals 15 residues. From germline, CDR1 is SGHVS and CDR2 FNYEAQ. After removal of 5 bases from V and 5 bases from J, the junction contained 10 bases not matched to a gene. The CDR3 nucleotides are TGTGCCAGCAGCCCCGACCGGGACAGGGCCAACGAGCAGTACTTC. It codes for CASSPDRDRANEQYF.

The chain has TRBV28 and TRBJ2-7; either TRBD1 or TRBD2 may supply D (5 bases each). The germline V gene encodes CDR1 MDHEN and CDR2 SYDVKM. Trimming stripped 5 bases from V and 2 bases from J, with 19 bases between. The CDR3 runs to 16 residues. This CDR3 is CASSPGPEDPTYEQYF. Here the CDR3 DNA reads TGTGCCAGCAGTCCGGGACCGGAAGACCCTACCTACGAGCAGTACTTC.

This clonotype has more than one count but fewer than ten. The CDR3: CASSALAGRGTDTQYF. For the CDR3, the DNA is TGCGCCAGCAGCGCACTCGCCGGACGGGGCACAGATACGCAGTATTTT. The rearrangement joins TRBV5-1 to TRBJ2-3, with D uncertain. Trimming removed 4 bases at V and 1 base at J, with 16 bases between. The CDR3 covers 16 residues. Germline V lookup: CDR1 SGHRS, CDR2 YFSETQ. Together with reference TRBV5-1 and TRBJ2-3, the CDR3 gives the full variable domain: KAGVTQTPRYLIKTRGQQVTLSCSPISGHRSVSWYQQTPGQGLQFLFEYFSETQRNKGNFPGRFSGRQFSNSRSEMNVSTLELGDSALYLCASSALAGRGTDTQYFGPGTRLTVL.

This clonotype appeared a few times. The V gene is TRBV18, the J gene TRBJ1-6, with D maybe TRBD1 (5 bases). Looked up from germline, CDR1 is KGHSH and CDR2 is LQKENI. Trimming cost V 5 bases and J 14 bases, with 16 bases left between them. This CDR3 comprises 13 residues. The CDR3 bases are TGTGCCAGCTCATCGGGGGAGAGTACGTCCCTCCACTTT. This gives the protein CASSSGESTSLHF.